This T cell receptor (beta chain) appears in the sequencing data of a study of Ad26.COV2.S vaccination and SARS-CoV-2 variants. Here immunoSEQ multiplex PCR was the method, and the copy in TCRdb shows in-frame clones only, minus some. The sample contains about 500,000 clones, around 89% of which appear only once. Germline V gene data show CDR1 as LNHDA and CDR2 as SQIVND (reference sequence). The CDR3 runs 10 residues. The V end was cut by 10 bases, the J end by 8 bases, with 11 bases between. Turning to this clone: Its antigen is as yet unknown.

Treatment described: some 20 received Ad26.COV2.S at low or high dose, single or two shots; roughly five received placebo; per-sample allocation not given. Day 63 after the first injection of vaccine or placebo was the sampling time. Findings and caveats of the study: Researchers cautioned that TCR breadth and depth analyses may have underestimated total T cell responses. Vaccine recipients and placebo recipients showed similar non-spike TCR breadth.

This chain joins TRBV19 and TRBJ1-1; D is unresolved. The sequences come from peripheral blood, collected in a trial of Ad26.COV2.S vaccine versus placebo. The clonotype originates from a person aged 18-65 years who received the Ad26.COV2.S COVID-19 vaccine or a placebo. CDR3 loop: CATKAGEAFF. The DNA for the CDR3 is TGTGCCACCAAGGCCGGCGAAGCTTTCTTT.